This TCR beta chain was obtained from a study of T cells in Graves' hyperthyroidism and ophthalmopathy. On the study more broadly: Pretreatment peripheral blood was obtained at initial diagnosis. General study findings and limits: Expanded thyroid clonotypes (above 0.001) were mostly also found in blood.

Per the germline V gene, CDR1 is MDHEN and CDR2 is SYDVKM. V was cut by 6 bases and J by 4 bases, with 15 bases left in between. CDR3 length equals 14 residues. RNA transcripts were the template for amplifying TCR beta CDR3 regions. The study used the HTBI primer set for a first-round RT-PCR of the TCR CDR3. TCRdb independently ran MiXCR on the multiplex PCR reads; one entry per CDR3 protein. This sample has around 610,000 distinct CDR3 sequences, with under 15% found just once. This clonotype has a count of ten or more. What it binds is unknown. Exclusion of patients followed from uncontrolled infection, other autoimmune disease, pregnancy or lactation. Clinical symptoms, serum thyroxine and TRAb, thyroid ultrasound and orbital computed tomography were used for the diagnoses.

The chain couples TRBV28 to TRBJ1-2, with D unresolved. The source of this sequence is a woman between 35 and 50 years old with Graves' ophthalmopathy. Sample: blood. CDR3 DNA sequence: TGTGCCAGCAGCCCCAGGCCGCCGTTCTATGGCTACACCTTC. It codes for CASSPRPPFYGYTF.